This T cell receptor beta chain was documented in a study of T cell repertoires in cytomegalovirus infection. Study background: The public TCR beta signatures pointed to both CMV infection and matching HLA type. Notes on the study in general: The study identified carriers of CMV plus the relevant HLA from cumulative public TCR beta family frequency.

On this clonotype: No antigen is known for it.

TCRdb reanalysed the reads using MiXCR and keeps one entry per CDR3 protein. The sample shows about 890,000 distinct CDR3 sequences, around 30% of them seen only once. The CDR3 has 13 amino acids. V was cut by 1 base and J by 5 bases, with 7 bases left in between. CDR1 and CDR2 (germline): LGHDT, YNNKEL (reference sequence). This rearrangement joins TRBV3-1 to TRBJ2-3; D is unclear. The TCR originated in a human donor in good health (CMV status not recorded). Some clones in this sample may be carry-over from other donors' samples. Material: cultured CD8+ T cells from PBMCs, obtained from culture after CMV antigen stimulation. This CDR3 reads CASSQGTRDTQYF. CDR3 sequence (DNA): TGTGCCAGCAGCCAAGGGACGAGAGATACGCAGTATTTT.